The 8 T cell receptor beta chains below come from one sample, sequenced in a study of blood T cell repertoires in COVID-19. Sequenced by immunoSEQ multiplex PCR; TCRdb stores in-frame clones only, minus some. The table has around 440,000 clones, about nine tenths seen once. Input material: peripheral blood. The receptors here all came from a woman in her 50s with COVID-19, enrolled during active disease.

The rearrangement joins TRBV5-6 to TRBJ1-1, with unresolved D. The CDR3 is made up of 11 amino acids. The V gene lost 3 bases and the J gene lost 3 bases, with 3 bases spanning the gap. CDR1 and CDR2 (germline): SGHDT, YYEEEE. CDR3 protein: CASSSDTEAFF. The CDR3 DNA reads TGTGCCAGCAGCTCAGACACTGAAGCTTTCTTT.

The chain joins TRBV5-1 to TRBJ1-3; 10 bases line up with TRBD1. The J segment lost 4 bases and the V segment lost 4 bases, leaving 8 bases of the junction unmatched. The CDR3 consists of 16 residues. Germline-derived CDR1 and CDR2 are SGHRS and YFSETQ. The CDR3 DNA reads as TGCGCCAGCAGCGCCCCGACAGGGGGCAAGGGAAACACCATATATTTT. Residues: CASSAPTGGKGNTIYF.

The V call is TRBV6-6, the J call TRBJ1-3; perhaps TRBD1 as D (6 bases). CDR1 and CDR2 (germline): MNHNY, SVGAGI (reference sequence). This CDR3 has 15 amino acids. V lost 5 bases and J 5 bases, leaving 16 bases between the germline ends. The CDR3 DNA reads TGTGCCAGCAGTAAGGGGACAAGGAGGCGAAACACCATATATTTT. Translation: CASSKGTRRRNTIYF.

This chain links TRBV24-1 with TRBJ1-2; 9 nucleotides line up with TRBD1. This CDR3 spans 14 amino acids. The V gene's germline CDR1 is KGHDR and CDR2 SFDVKD. V shed 2 bases and J 7 bases; nucleotides not matched to a gene: 4. The CDR3 is CATSDSGQGSGYTF. CDR3 bases: TGTGCCACCAGTGATTCGGGACAGGGCTCTGGCTACACCTTC.

The genes are TRBV5-1 and TRBJ2-1; perhaps TRBD2 as D (5 bases). CDR1 is SGHRS and CDR2 is YFSETQ in the germline V gene. Trimming shortened V by 4 bases and J by 3 bases, and 14 bases separated the two germline ends. CDR3 length: 15 residues. The DNA for the CDR3 is TGCGCCAGCAGCCCCCGAGGAGGAGGCTACAATGAGCAGTTCTTC. This encodes CASSPRGGGYNEQFF.

The CDR3: CASSLWGQHSGNTIYF. The DNA for the CDR3 is TGCGCCAGCAGCTTGTGGGGACAGCACTCTGGAAACACCATATATTTT. The chain joins TRBV5-1 to TRBJ1-3; 7 bases are a match to TRBD1. V lost 1 base to trimming and J lost 0 bases; unmatched junction nucleotides: 4. CDR3 length: 16 amino acids. Looked up from germline, CDR1 is SGHRS and CDR2 is YFSETQ. Full variable domain (remainder filled in from reference TRBV5-1 and TRBJ1-3): KAGVTQTPRYLIKTRGQQVTLSCSPISGHRSVSWYQQTPGQGLQFLFEYFSETQRNKGNFPGRFSGRQFSNSRSEMNVSTLELGDSALYLCASSLWGQHSGNTIYFGEGSWLTVV.

The V call is TRBV24-1, the J call TRBJ1-2; 8 nucleotides agree with TRBD1. Unmatched junction bases numbered 7, after V lost 5 bases and J lost 0 bases. The CDR3 runs 16 residues. Looked up from germline, CDR1 is KGHDR and CDR2 is SFDVKD. The chain's CDR3 is CATSVGTGSANYGYTF. The CDR3 DNA sequence: TGTGCCACCAGTGTCGGGACAGGCTCAGCTAACTATGGCTACACCTTC.

The V gene is TRBV28, the J gene TRBJ2-7, with a tentative D call TRBD1 (5 bases). This CDR3 contains 14 residues. V lost 5 bases and J lost 4, with 15 bases in between. Germline CDR1 and CDR2: MDHEN and SYDVKM. The CDR3 sequence is CASSGYGAGYEQYF. The DNA of the CDR3 is TGTGCCAGCAGTGGGTATGGGGCCGGGTACGAGCAGTACTTC.